Listed below are T cell receptor beta chains from one sample, sequenced in a study of identical twins. One entry per CDR3 protein results from TCRdb running MiXCR on the 5' RACE reads. Of roughly 750,000 distinct CDR3 sequences in the sample, around 21% were seen once. The same data also contributed to another study, on T cells expressing NK-cell markers.

Specimen: PBMCs. These receptors originate from a woman in her late teens or twenties in good health. Each CDR3 is given with its conserved first and last residue. The order of the fields is CDR3 DNA, CDR3 protein, clone size, J gene, D gene, V gene. D genes are given only for firm matches. Rows give clone size only sometimes, using once, few, many, or a class for an expanded clone.

CDR3nt: TGCAGTGCCATAGGGACCGTGAACACTGAAGCTTTCTTT
CDR3aa: CSAIGTVNTEAFF
abundance: .
j_gene: TRBJ1-1
d_gene: .
v_gene: TRBV20-1

CDR3nt: TGTGCCAGCAGCTTAGGAGTTTCAATGAACACTGAAGCTTTCTTT
CDR3aa: CASSLGVSMNTEAFF
abundance: .
j_gene: TRBJ1-1
d_gene: .
v_gene: TRBV7-2

CDR3nt: TGCAGTGCTAGAGTGGCAGGCTACGAGCAGTACTTC
CDR3aa: CSARVAGYEQYF
abundance: .
j_gene: TRBJ2-7
d_gene: .
v_gene: TRBV20-1

CDR3nt: TGTGCCAGCAGCTATGACAGACCAACCTACGAGCAGTACTTC
CDR3aa: CASSYDRPTYEQYF
abundance: .
j_gene: TRBJ2-7
d_gene: .
v_gene: TRBV5-6

CDR3nt: TGCAGCGTTGACACGGGGCCATATACGCAGTATTTT
CDR3aa: CSVDTGPYTQYF
abundance: many
j_gene: TRBJ2-3
d_gene: .
v_gene: TRBV29-1

CDR3nt: TGTGCCAGCAGCAAAGTCGTGGTAAAAGAATACTACAATGAGCAGTTCTTC
CDR3aa: CASSKVVVKEYYNEQFF
abundance: few
j_gene: TRBJ2-1
d_gene: .
v_gene: TRBV21-1

CDR3nt: TGCAGTGCTCCCCACGGGACTGAATCCTACAATGAGCAGTTCTTC
CDR3aa: CSAPHGTESYNEQFF
abundance: once
j_gene: TRBJ2-1
d_gene: .
v_gene: TRBV20-1

CDR3nt: TGTGCCAGCAGCTTGGGACAGGGATCGCGGGAGCAGTACTTC
CDR3aa: CASSLGQGSREQYF
abundance: few
j_gene: TRBJ2-7
d_gene: TRBD1
v_gene: TRBV11-2

CDR3nt: TGTGCCAGCAGCTTATCTGCGACAGAGCGGCCTGAAGCTTTCTTT
CDR3aa: CASSLSATERPEAFF
abundance: .
j_gene: TRBJ1-1
d_gene: .
v_gene: TRBV7-6

CDR3nt: TGTGCCAGCAGATCACTAGCGGCCCTATCCTACGAGCAGTACTTC
CDR3aa: CASRSLAALSYEQYF
abundance: few
j_gene: TRBJ2-7
d_gene: TRBD2
v_gene: TRBV12-3/TRBV12-4

CDR3nt: TGCGCCAGCAGCTTGGATAGCGGGGCCTACAATGAGCAGTTCTTC
CDR3aa: CASSLDSGAYNEQFF
abundance: many
j_gene: TRBJ2-1
d_gene: TRBD2
v_gene: TRBV5-1

CDR3nt: TGTGCCAGCAGTCAACGACAGGGGAGGGTTACGCAGTATTTT
CDR3aa: CASSQRQGRVTQYF
abundance: many
j_gene: TRBJ2-3
d_gene: .
v_gene: TRBV6-2/TRBV6-3

CDR3nt: TGCAGTGCTAGAAATTCCGGGACAGTCGGCTACACCTTC
CDR3aa: CSARNSGTVGYTF
abundance: .
j_gene: TRBJ1-2
d_gene: TRBD1
v_gene: TRBV20-1

CDR3nt: TGCAGCGTTGTTCAGGGATCGGGAGATTCCAATGAGCAGTTCTTC
CDR3aa: CSVVQGSGDSNEQFF
abundance: .
j_gene: TRBJ2-1
d_gene: .
v_gene: TRBV29-1

CDR3nt: TGTGCCATCGGAGGCGGGACCCAGTACTTC
CDR3aa: CAIGGGTQYF
abundance: once
j_gene: TRBJ2-5
d_gene: .
v_gene: TRBV10-3

CDR3nt: TGCAGTGCTAGTTCGGCTAGCGGGTACGCCCAAGAGACCCAGTACTTC
CDR3aa: CSASSASGYAQETQYF
abundance: many
j_gene: TRBJ2-5
d_gene: TRBD2
v_gene: TRBV20-1

CDR3nt: TGTGCCAGCAGACCTGGTCCTACCGGGACAGGGGGTGGCTACACCTTC
CDR3aa: CASRPGPTGTGGGYTF
abundance: .
j_gene: TRBJ1-2
d_gene: TRBD1
v_gene: TRBV7-9

CDR3nt: TGTGCCAGCAGTTCCCCGTGGGTCGTCGATACGCAGTATTTT
CDR3aa: CASSSPWVVDTQYF
abundance: few
j_gene: TRBJ2-3
d_gene: .
v_gene: TRBV7-9

CDR3nt: TGTGCCAGCAGCCTAGTGGCACCGCTAAACATTCAGTACTTC
CDR3aa: CASSLVAPLNIQYF
abundance: .
j_gene: TRBJ2-4
d_gene: .
v_gene: TRBV11-3

CDR3nt: TGCGCCAGCAGCACACTAGCGGGGGATAACTACGAGCAGTACTTC
CDR3aa: CASSTLAGDNYEQYF
abundance: once
j_gene: TRBJ2-7
d_gene: TRBD2
v_gene: TRBV5-1